Sequencing of this T cell receptor beta chain was carried out in a study of T cells in Graves' hyperthyroidism and ophthalmopathy. The source material, RNA transcripts, was used to amplify TCR beta CDR3 regions. A first-round RT-PCR of the TCR CDR3 used the HTBI primer set. TCRdb reanalysed the multiplex PCR reads using MiXCR and keeps one entry per CDR3 protein. The table includes about 560,000 distinct CDR3 sequences, 16% detected once. CDR1 MDHEN and CDR2 SYDVKM come from the germline V gene. The CDR3 has 14 residues. V lost 6 bases and J lost 1; bases outside the gene matches: 5. Hyperthyroidism patients were newly diagnosed, had disease duration under 2 months, and were aged 18 to 65 years. Researchers barred patients who had uncontrolled infection, other autoimmune disease, pregnancy or lactation. Fresh peripheral blood, roughly 9.8 ml of it, supplied the PBMCs.

The receptor was derived from a woman aged 18-29 years with Graves' hyperthyroidism. The sample was blood. V and J are TRBV28 and TRBJ1-1; 7 bases align to TRBD1. The CDR3 sequence is CASRKTGSNTEAFF. CDR3 nucleotide sequence: TGTGCCAGCAGAAAGACAGGGTCGAACACTGAAGCTTTCTTT.